The subject of this entry is one T cell receptor beta chain. Sequenced by immunoSEQ multiplex PCR; TCRdb stores in-frame clones only, minus some. This table has 600,000 to 700,000 clones, about three quarters appearing once. This entry belongs to a study of shared clonotypes between healthy human individuals. The sequenced material came from memory CD4+ T cells sorted from blood. The subset here: CD45RA-negative fraction. This receptor was taken from a woman aged 25 to 39 in good health.

The CDR3 sequence: CASSLNRGVDEKLFF. In DNA form, the CDR3 reads TGCGCCAGCAGCTTAAACAGGGGTGTGGATGAAAAACTGTTTTTT. The rearrangement uses TRBV5-1 and TRBJ1-4, with 7 positions matching TRBD1. In germline, CDR1 is SGHRS, CDR2 YFSETQ. The V gene end was trimmed by 2 bases and the J gene end by 6 bases; junction bases not matched to a gene: 7. CDR3 length: 15 residues.